The clone carrying this TCR beta chain appeared many times. Its target is not known. One end of the junction varies from germline; a read error may be responsible. This sample was taken from a study of breast tumors, draining lymph nodes, adjacent tissues. Study-wide results and limits: The data were judged consistent with most tumor T cells coming from lymph node and expanding in tumor. Tumor T cell lymph node origin was a supported hypothesis, not proven. Compared with basal-like, luminal-like tumors shared significantly more repertoire with nontumor tissue. Compared with lymph nodes, tumors were less diverse; compared with nontumor tissue, more.

The CDR3 runs to 13 residues. In germline, CDR1 is SNHLY, CDR2 FYNNEI. One entry per CDR3 protein results from TCRdb running MiXCR on the multiplex PCR reads. Of tens of thousands of distinct CDR3 sequences in the sample, approximately 22% were seen once. The chain recombines TRBV2 with TRBJ2-3, with D perhaps matching TRBD1 (6 bases). The sequence was collected from a female donor with breast cancer. Some clones in this sample may be carry-over from other donors' samples. The material sequenced was breast tumor tissue. In DNA form, the CDR3 reads TGTGCCAGCAGAGATGACAGGCTCCTTAGCCAGGCCTTT. Protein: CASRDDRLLSQAF.